The source of this TCR beta chain is a study of response to subunit inactivated influenza vaccine. The study's findings and limits: That few new T cells are recruited by each seasonal influenza vaccination was the authors' suggestion.

CDR3 length: 16 residues. Trimming removed 2 bases from V and 10 bases from J; junction bases left unmatched: 12. Germline CDR1 is DFQATT and CDR2 is SNEGSKA (reference sequence). TCRdb re-called the RT-PCR reads with MiXCR, one entry per CDR3 protein. The sample consists of over 450,000 distinct CDR3 sequences, roughly 13% of them appearing once. Ten or more counts support this clonotype. Its antigen is still unknown. Sequencing was performed on PBMCs from blood, taken 45 days after vaccination. This TCR was sampled from a man over 45 who received an inactivated influenza vaccine. This chain links TRBV20-1 with TRBJ1-6, with 9 bases aligning to TRBD1. In DNA, the CDR3 is TGCAGTGCTAGACTCCCCGGGACAGGGTCTCGGTCACCCCTCCACTTT. Amino acid sequence: CSARLPGTGSRSPLHF.